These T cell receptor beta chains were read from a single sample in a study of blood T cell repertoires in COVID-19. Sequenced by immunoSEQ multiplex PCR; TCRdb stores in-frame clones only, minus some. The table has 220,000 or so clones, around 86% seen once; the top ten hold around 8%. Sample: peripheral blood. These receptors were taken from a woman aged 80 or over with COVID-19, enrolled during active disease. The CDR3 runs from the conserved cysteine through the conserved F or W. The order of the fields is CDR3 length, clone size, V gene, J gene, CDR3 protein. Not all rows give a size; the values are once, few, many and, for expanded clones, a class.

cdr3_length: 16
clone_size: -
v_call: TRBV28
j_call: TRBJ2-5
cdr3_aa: CASSLSGGSRVETQYF

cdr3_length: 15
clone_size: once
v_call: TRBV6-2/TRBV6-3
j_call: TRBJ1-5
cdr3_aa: CASTPGGGSNQPQHF

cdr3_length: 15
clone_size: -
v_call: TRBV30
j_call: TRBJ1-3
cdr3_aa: CAWGAKGLGGNTIYF

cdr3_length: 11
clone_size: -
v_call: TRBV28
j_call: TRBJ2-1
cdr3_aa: CASYQMGRQFF

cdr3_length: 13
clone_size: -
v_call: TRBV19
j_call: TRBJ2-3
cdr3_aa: CASSTSLGDTQYF

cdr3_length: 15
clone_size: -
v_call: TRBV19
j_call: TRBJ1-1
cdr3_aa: CASRGIRGAVTEAFF

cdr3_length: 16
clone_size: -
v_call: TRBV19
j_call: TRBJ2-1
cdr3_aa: CASSSIGTSGYNEQFF

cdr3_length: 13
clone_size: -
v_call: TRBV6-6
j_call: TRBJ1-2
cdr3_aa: CASSRQGQGGYTF

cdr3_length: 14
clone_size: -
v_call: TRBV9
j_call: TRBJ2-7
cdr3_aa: CASSGDLLVHEQYF

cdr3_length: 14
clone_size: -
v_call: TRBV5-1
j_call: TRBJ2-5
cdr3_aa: CASSLVGGVETQYF

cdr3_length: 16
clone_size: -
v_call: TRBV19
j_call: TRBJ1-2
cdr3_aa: CASSIARDRASDGYTF

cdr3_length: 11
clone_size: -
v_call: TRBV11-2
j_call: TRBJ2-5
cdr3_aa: CASSLGGVVYF

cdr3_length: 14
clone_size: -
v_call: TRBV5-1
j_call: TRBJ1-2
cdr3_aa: CASSPAGVNYGYTF

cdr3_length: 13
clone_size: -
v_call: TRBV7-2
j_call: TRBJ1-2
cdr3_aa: CASSLGRGYGYTF

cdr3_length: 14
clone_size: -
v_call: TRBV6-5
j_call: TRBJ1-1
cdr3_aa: CASTGRGGITEAFF